A selection of T cell receptor beta chains follows, all from one sample in a study of neurological immune-mediated disorders. One entry per CDR3 protein, called by TCRdb with MiXCR from the 5' RACE reads. The sample consists of roughly 57,000 distinct CDR3 sequences, approximately 25% of them appearing once. Specimen: PBMCs. The receptors come from a man between 60 and 75 years old with HTLV-1-associated myelopathy (HAM/TSP). Each CDR3 is given with its conserved first and last residue. Fields, in order: D gene, J gene, clone size, V gene, CDR3 protein, CDR3 DNA. A D gene is named only where the DNA matches it firmly. Clone size appears in some rows only: once, few, many, or a class for an expanded clone.

. TRBJ2-1 many TRBV7-9 CASSFGGLNEQFF TGTGCCAGCAGCTTTGGTGGGCTCAATGAGCAGTTCTTC
TRBD2 TRBJ2-1 many TRBV14 CASSRSGGYGEQFF TGTGCCAGCAGCCGTAGCGGGGGATATGGTGAGCAGTTCTTC
TRBD1 TRBJ2-1 many TRBV5-1 CASSLSGGRDVEQFF TGCGCCAGCAGCTTGTCAGGGGGCAGGGACGTTGAGCAGTTCTTC
. TRBJ1-2 many TRBV12-3/TRBV12-4 CASTRSNYGYTF TGTGCCAGCACCCGTTCGAACTATGGCTACACCTTC
. TRBJ2-5 . TRBV25-1 CASSDLGRLWDETQYF TGTGCCAGCAGTGATTTGGGCCGCCTCTGGGATGAGACCCAGTACTTC
. TRBJ2-3 many TRBV12-3/TRBV12-4 CASSVAETDTQYF TGTGCCAGCAGTGTAGCGGAGACAGATACGCAGTATTTT
TRBD2 TRBJ2-5 . TRBV29-1 CSVGTLAGVGETQYF TGCAGCGTTGGAACCTTAGCGGGAGTAGGAGAGACCCAGTACTTC
. TRBJ1-1 . TRBV20-1 CSAGFKITEAFF TGCAGTGCTGGGTTCAAGATTACTGAAGCTTTCTTT
. TRBJ2-1 . TRBV5-1 CASSLELAYNEQFF TGCGCCAGCAGCTTGGAACTAGCCTACAATGAGCAGTTCTTC
TRBD1 TRBJ2-6 many TRBV7-9 CASSSRRGRFLGANVLTF TGTGCCAGCAGCAGTCGCAGGGGGCGTTTCCTTGGGGCCAACGTCCTGACTTTC
. TRBJ2-2 few TRBV29-1 CSGISGVTGELFF TGCAGCGGGATTTCAGGGGTAACCGGGGAGCTGTTTTTT
. TRBJ2-7 many TRBV10-3 CAISEDRSYEQYF TGTGCCATCAGTGAAGACAGATCCTACGAGCAGTACTTC
. TRBJ1-1 many TRBV12-3/TRBV12-4 CASSLASNTEAFF TGTGCCAGCAGCCTTGCTTCGAACACTGAAGCTTTCTTT
TRBD1 TRBJ1-5 few TRBV7-2 CASSVSTGNQPQHF TGTGCCAGCAGCGTCTCGACAGGGAATCAGCCCCAGCATTTT
TRBD1 TRBJ2-7 many TRBV7-2 CASSLRDRGYEQYF TGTGCCAGCAGCCTCCGGGACAGGGGATACGAGCAGTACTTC
TRBD2 TRBJ2-7 few TRBV20-1 CSARLAGGVDEQYF TGCAGTGCCAGACTAGCGGGAGGAGTCGACGAGCAGTACTTC
TRBD2 TRBJ2-1 few TRBV5-1 CASSGGLREGNEQFF TGCGCCAGCAGCGGGGGATTGCGGGAGGGAAATGAGCAGTTCTTC
TRBD2 TRBJ2-2 many TRBV20-1 CSAHRTSGSSAGELFF TGCAGTGCTCATAGGACTAGCGGGAGTTCGGCCGGGGAGCTGTTTTTT
TRBD2 TRBJ2-7 many TRBV28 CASSSRSGRIYEQYF TGTGCCAGCAGTTCCCGTAGCGGGAGGATCTACGAGCAGTACTTC
. TRBJ1-2 many TRBV9 CASSVDWAPEGNYGYTF TGTGCCAGCAGCGTAGATTGGGCACCCGAGGGGAACTATGGCTACACCTTC
. TRBJ2-1 many TRBV9 CASSAGSSRATKYNEQFF TGTGCCAGCAGCGCGGGATCGAGTAGGGCCACTAAGTACAATGAGCAGTTCTTC
. TRBJ2-2 many TRBV5-1 CASREPTSSTGELFF TGCGCCAGCAGGGAGCCCACAAGTTCCACCGGGGAGCTGTTTTTT
. TRBJ2-1 . TRBV3-1 CASSLVGGAGEQFF TGTGCCAGCAGCTTAGTTGGGGGAGCCGGTGAGCAGTTCTTC
. TRBJ1-5 many TRBV12-3/TRBV12-4 CASSSSQGRDQPQHF TGTGCCAGCAGTTCTTCCCAGGGGCGCGATCAGCCCCAGCATTTT
. TRBJ2-5 . TRBV29-1 CSAKGETQYF TGCAGCGCCAAGGGAGAGACCCAGTACTTC
. TRBJ1-5 many TRBV10-3 CAIRGSGDQPQHF TGTGCCATCAGAGGGTCGGGGGATCAGCCCCAGCATTTT
. TRBJ2-7 many TRBV21-1 CASPDRDYEQYF TGTGCCAGCCCTGACAGGGACTACGAGCAGTACTTC
TRBD2 TRBJ2-1 many TRBV12-3/TRBV12-4 CASSPGTSGPFGTYNEQFF TGTGCCAGCAGCCCCGGGACTAGCGGGCCCTTCGGCACCTACAATGAGCAGTTCTTC
. TRBJ2-4 many TRBV2 CASSESTREEYF TGTGCCAGCAGTGAAAGTACTCGGGAAGAATACTTC
. TRBJ2-5 many TRBV7-9 CASSLAGSSGVAQYF TGTGCCAGCAGCTTAGCAGGCAGCTCTGGGGTAGCCCAGTACTTC
TRBD1 TRBJ1-1 many TRBV5-1 CASSFTGTGTEAFF TGCGCCAGCAGCTTCACTGGGACAGGGACTGAAGCTTTCTTT
. TRBJ1-1 many TRBV6-5 CASRHGADFEAFF TGTGCCAGCAGACACGGGGCAGACTTTGAAGCTTTCTTT
TRBD1 TRBJ1-6 many TRBV7-8 CASSLPGQGYSPLHF TGTGCCAGCAGCCTACCGGGACAGGGTTATTCACCCCTCCACTTT
. TRBJ1-1 many TRBV20-1 CSARLGRMNTEAFF TGCAGTGCTAGATTAGGTAGGATGAACACTGAAGCTTTCTTT
. TRBJ2-1 many TRBV3-1 CASSQDRTTSGNEQFF TGTGCCAGCAGCCAAGATAGGACTACCTCGGGCAATGAGCAGTTCTTC
TRBD2 TRBJ2-1 medium-sized TRBV5-1 CASSLGGSSYNEQFF TGCGCCAGCAGCTTGGGCGGGAGCTCCTACAATGAGCAGTTCTTC
. TRBJ2-2 many TRBV12-3/TRBV12-4 CASSLDRVGPGELFF TGTGCCAGCAGTTTAGACAGGGTTGGACCCGGGGAGCTGTTTTTT
. TRBJ2-5 many TRBV29-1 CSVTRAGETQYF TGCAGCGTGACACGGGCGGGAGAGACCCAGTACTTC
TRBD2 TRBJ2-5 many TRBV5-1 CASSLGFGRETQYF TGCGCCAGCAGCTTGGGGTTCGGGAGGGAGACCCAGTACTTC
. TRBJ1-4 . TRBV7-9 CASSLPPGEKLFF TGTGCCAGCAGCCTCCCCCCAGGGGAAAAACTGTTTTTT
TRBD2 TRBJ2-1 . TRBV20-1 CSARTSATHNELFF TGCAGTGCCCGGACTAGCGCTACTCACAATGAGCTGTTCTTC
. TRBJ2-5 many TRBV5-1 CASSLAGEGTQYF TGCGCCAGCAGCCTCGCCGGTGAGGGGACCCAGTACTTC
TRBD2 TRBJ2-7 . TRBV20-1 CSASVAGGPYEQYF TGCAGTGCTAGTGTGGCGGGAGGGCCCTACGAGCAGTACTTC
TRBD2 TRBJ2-7 many TRBV9 CASSVTGGPYEQYF TGTGCCAGCAGCGTAACGGGAGGGCCCTACGAGCAGTACTTC
. TRBJ1-1 many TRBV6-5 CASRSPRGTEAFF TGTGCCAGCAGGTCCCCCCGGGGCACTGAAGCTTTCTTT
TRBD1 TRBJ1-1 many TRBV20-1 CSATPGQLNTEAFF TGCAGTGCTACCCCGGGACAGTTGAACACTGAAGCTTTCTTT
TRBD2 TRBJ2-1 once TRBV10-3 CAISGTSANEQFF TGTGCCATCAGTGGGACTAGCGCCAATGAGCAGTTCTTC
TRBD1 TRBJ1-1 . TRBV5-1 CASSAGGMNTEAFF TGCGCCAGCAGTGCAGGGGGGATGAACACTGAAGCTTTCTTT
. TRBJ2-7 many TRBV5-1 CASSLALQGPYEQYF TGCGCCAGCAGCTTGGCGTTACAGGGTCCTTACGAGCAGTACTTC
. TRBJ2-2 . TRBV14 CASSQDRQGSGELFF TGTGCCAGCAGCCAAGATCGGCAGGGCTCCGGGGAGCTGTTTTTT
. TRBJ2-5 . TRBV12-3/TRBV12-4 CASTLGLVVETQYF TGTGCCAGCACCCTAGGACTGGTTGTGGAGACCCAGTACTTC
TRBD2 TRBJ2-1 many TRBV4-2 CASSQVGLAGLHPNNEQFF TGTGCCAGCAGCCAAGTCGGACTAGCGGGACTACACCCTAACAATGAGCAGTTCTTC
. TRBJ2-5 many TRBV5-6 CASKGGETQYF TGTGCCAGCAAAGGGGGAGAGACCCAGTACTTC
. TRBJ1-3 many TRBV28 CASSFGTSSGNTIYF TGTGCCAGCAGTTTTGGGACAAGCTCTGGAAACACCATATATTTT
TRBD1 TRBJ1-1 many TRBV14 CASSFLPGGTEAFF TGTGCCAGCAGCTTCCTGCCAGGGGGGACTGAAGCTTTCTTT
TRBD2 TRBJ2-1 many TRBV15 CATSRVDSGSWNEQFF TGTGCCACCAGCAGAGTAGATAGCGGGAGTTGGAATGAGCAGTTCTTC
TRBD2 TRBJ2-1 . TRBV5-1 CASSLTGGMNEQFF TGCGCCAGCAGCTTAACGGGGGGAATGAATGAGCAGTTCTTC
. TRBJ1-4 many TRBV7-6 CASSSDRNEKLFF TGTGCCAGCAGCTCGGACAGAAATGAAAAACTGTTTTTT
TRBD2 TRBJ2-7 . TRBV20-1 CSARAGPTSGATTEQYF TGCAGTGCTAGAGCGGGGCCGACTAGCGGAGCAACTACGGAGCAGTACTTC